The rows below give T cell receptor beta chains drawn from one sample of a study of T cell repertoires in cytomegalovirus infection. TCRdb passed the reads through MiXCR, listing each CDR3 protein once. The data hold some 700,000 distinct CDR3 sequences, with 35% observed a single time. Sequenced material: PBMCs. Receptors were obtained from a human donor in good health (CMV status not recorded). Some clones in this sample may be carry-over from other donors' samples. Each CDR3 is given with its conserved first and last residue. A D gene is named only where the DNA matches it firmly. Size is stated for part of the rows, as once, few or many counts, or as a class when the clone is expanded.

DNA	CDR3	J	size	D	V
TGTGCCAGCAGTTGGGAGAGAGGTATCGGCACTGAAGCTTTCTTT	CASSWERGIGTEAFF	TRBJ1-1	once	-	TRBV28
TGCAGTGCTAGCGGCAGCCAAATCATTCGCTACGAGCAGTACTTC	CSASGSQIIRYEQYF	TRBJ2-7	-	-	TRBV20-1
TGCAGTGCTAGAGATGCGACTAGCCCCGGGGAGCTGTTTTTT	CSARDATSPGELFF	TRBJ2-2	-	TRBD2	TRBV20-1
TGTGCCAGCAGCTTGGTCAAAAACACGGGGCGTGAAGCTTTCTTT	CASSLVKNTGREAFF	TRBJ1-1	-	-	TRBV5-5
TGTGCCACCAGTGTCGACTATCTATCCGGGGAGCTGTTTTTT	CATSVDYLSGELFF	TRBJ2-2	many	-	TRBV24-1
TGCAGTGCTAGTCATGCCGGTTACTCCTACGAGCAGTACTTC	CSASHAGYSYEQYF	TRBJ2-7	few	-	TRBV20-1
TGTGCCAGCAGGGTCCGAGACGGCGGCTACGAGCAGTACTTC	CASRVRDGGYEQYF	TRBJ2-7	few	-	TRBV12-3/TRBV12-4
TGTGCCAGCAGCTCTACTAGCGGGCCGGTCTACGAGCAGTACTTC	CASSSTSGPVYEQYF	TRBJ2-7	few	TRBD2	TRBV7-2
TGTGCCAGCAGTACCGGGACAGCTAATGAAAAACTGTTTTTT	CASSTGTANEKLFF	TRBJ1-4	few	TRBD1	TRBV12-3/TRBV12-4
TGTGCCAGCAGCTTAGGAAGGAACTCTGGAAACACCATATATTTT	CASSLGRNSGNTIYF	TRBJ1-3	few	-	TRBV7-3
TGTGCCAGCAGTCGGCGGATCGGTGGGTTGAGCAATGAGCAGTTCTTC	CASSRRIGGLSNEQFF	TRBJ2-1	few	-	TRBV6-1
TGTGCCAGCAGCCCGGCCGGGACAGGGAAGGACGGGGAGCTGTTTTTT	CASSPAGTGKDGELFF	TRBJ2-2	many	TRBD1	TRBV7-2
TGTGACAGCAGCACCCCGAACCGCGAAGGCCGCGTATCCTACGAGCAGTACTTC	CDSSTPNREGRVSYEQYF	TRBJ2-7	once	-	TRBV7-9
TGTGCCAGCAGCTGGGGGATCCCGAACACTGAAGCTTTCTTT	CASSWGIPNTEAFF	TRBJ1-1	-	-	TRBV5-5
TGTGCCAGCAGTCCTTCTGGTGACCACTACGAGCAGTACTTC	CASSPSGDHYEQYF	TRBJ2-7	few	-	TRBV28
TGCAGTGCTAGAGCGAGAACTTCGACCGACACAGGTTCAGGAAACACCATATATTTT	CSARARTSTDTGSGNTIYF	TRBJ1-3	-	-	TRBV20-1
TGTGCCAGCAGCATCCGGGACAGTGGGTCACCCCTCCACTTT	CASSIRDSGSPLHF	TRBJ1-6	few	TRBD1	TRBV7-2
TGTGCCAGCAGCTTAAAATCCGAGCAGTACTTC	CASSLKSEQYF	TRBJ2-7	few	-	TRBV7-8
TGTGCCAGCAGCAGGGGGTCCTCTGGGGCCAACGTCCTGACTTTC	CASSRGSSGANVLTF	TRBJ2-6	many	-	TRBV7-3
TGTGCCAGCAGCTTAGGAGTATGGGTACACTTTCGTGAAAAACTGTTTTTT	CASSLGVWVHFREKLFF	TRBJ1-4	-	-	TRBV7-9
TGTGCCAGTAGTCAGACAGGGGGCCCTCAGCCCCAGCATTTT	CASSQTGGPQPQHF	TRBJ1-5	few	TRBD1	TRBV19
TGTGCCAGCAGCCGGACAGGGATTGGTTCGGTTTACGAGCAGTACTTC	CASSRTGIGSVYEQYF	TRBJ2-7	-	TRBD1	TRBV27
TGCGCCAGCAGCCAGACGGCCGGTGGGCGACAGCCCCAGCATTTT	CASSQTAGGRQPQHF	TRBJ1-5	few	-	TRBV4-1
TGTGCCAGCAGTCTAGTCCTCAGTCTAGCCAAAAACATTCAGTACTTC	CASSLVLSLAKNIQYF	TRBJ2-4	few	-	TRBV28